This T cell receptor (beta chain) was observed in a study of blood T cell repertoires in COVID-19. Study-level information: In each case, the material was cDNA or gDNA derived from T cells, B-cell-depleted T cells, or PBMCs.

Exposed study participants had met a COVID-19 case within 2 weeks before entry. The ends lost 2 bases at V and 4 bases at J; junction bases unmatched: 9. CDR3 length equals 17 residues. Germline V gene sequence: CDR1 LGHNA, CDR2 YNFKEQ. The authors' processing: Researchers report that nucleated cell counts were estimated from reference gene primer amplification. Here immunoSEQ multiplex PCR was the method, and the copy in TCRdb shows in-frame clones only, minus some. Clone size and V and J calls were adopted from that table, with D and trimming inferred from the DNA. The table shows 120,000 to 150,000 clones, with about 85% occurring only once.

Sequenced input: PBMCs or T cells enriched from blood (not recorded which). The V and J genes are TRBV4-2 and TRBJ2-3; 10 positions agree with TRBD2. This receptor was obtained from a woman in her thirties or forties who had been exposed to COVID-19. In DNA, the CDR3 is TGTGCCAGCAGCCAACCTACTAGCGGGGTATGGGCAGATACGCAGTATTTT. It specifies CASSQPTSGVWADTQYF.